Here is one T cell receptor (beta chain) with its context. The target of this receptor is not known. No clone much larger than this one lies a single base away; base qualities are absent. These data are taken from a study of T-cell reconstitution after alpha-beta-depleted transplantation in children (dated by TCRdb to about 2016). The study in broad terms: Using TCR repertoire profiling, the study followed T-cell immune reconstitution in a quantitative way in children after TCRalphabeta/CD19-depleted allogeneic hematopoietic cell transplantation.

Spanning cysteine to phenylalanine, the CDR3 consists of 14 amino acids. The read is trimmed to its CDR3 DNA, 42 bases read in frame from base 1. Per the germline V gene (reference sequence), LNHDA is the CDR1 and SQIVND is the CDR2. V sheds 3 bases and J sheds 3 bases, leaving 12 bases between their ends. Results the study describes overall, beyond this receptor: In some patients, the high TCRbeta diversity seen at day 60 was put down to recipient T cells and intrathymic progenitors that had survived conditioning. Hyperexpanded clone frequencies declined over subsequent months; after one year, T-cell counts and TCRbeta diversity were mostly attributed to newly produced T cells. The apparently early alphabetaT-cell count recovery about two months after transplant was reportedly dependent on only several hundred rapidly expanded clones derived from non-depleted graft cells.

The treatment or condition label here, explained by the study, means: allogeneic hematopoietic cell transplantation with graft depleted of TCRalphabeta T cells and CD19 B cells. The transplant recipients were children given TCRalphabeta/CD19-depleted allogeneic hematopoietic cell grafts. The library was obtained by PCR. The run used an Illumina HiSeq 2500. Molecular barcoding was employed in the preparation of TCR libraries, with unique molecular identifiers being used to normalize TCRbeta repertoire quantification. The raw public reads went through TCRdb reprocessing: fastp at Q25, MiXCR clone calling, in-frame beta chains kept. All rows with the same CDR3 protein become a single entry with the most common DNA and genes. The sample table lists about 340,000 distinct CDR3 sequences, roughly 17% of them with a count of one. The ten largest clones add up to roughly 41% of the sample.

Sample: PBMCs, mostly from graft donor cells, taken 360 days after TCRalphabeta/CD19-depleted stem cell transplant. Recombination linked TRBV19 to TRBJ2-7; no confident D gene assignment can be made. This TCR came from a male patient between 2 and 15 years old who had a stem cell transplant for acute lymphoblastic leukemia, so the T cells may come from the graft donor. The sequenced DNA is TGTGCCAGTAGTATTGGTTTAGTTTACTACGAGCAGTACTTC. It is translated as CASSIGLVYYEQYF.